This entry lists 28 T cell receptor beta chains sequenced from one sample in a study of blood T cell repertoires in COVID-19. Clones were read by immunoSEQ multiplex PCR, and TCRdb kept only the in-frame ones, dropping some. The sample lists more than 40,000 clones; roughly nine tenths were seen once. Input material: peripheral blood. These receptors came from a man aged 55-75 years with active or convalescent COVID-19.

The chain combines TRBV7-8 with TRBJ2-6, with D maybe TRBD2 (5 bases). The CDR3 length is 15 residues. Trimming took 10 bases from V and 0 from J, leaving 13 bases between them. CDR1 and CDR2 from the germline V gene are SGHVS and FQNEAQ. CDR3 protein: CATHSRGSGANVLTF. CDR3 coding DNA: TGTGCCACACACAGCCGGGGCTCTGGGGCCAACGTCCTGACTTTC.

The rearrangement uses TRBV25-1 and TRBJ2-5, with 11 bases identical to TRBD2. CDR3 length: 16 residues. Germline V gene lookup returns CDR1 MGHDK and CDR2 SYGVNS. J lost 0 bases, V lost 4 bases, and 4 bases had no gene match. This chain's CDR3 is CASSVLAGGHQETQYF. As DNA, the CDR3 is TGTGCCAGCAGTGTGCTAGCGGGGGGTCACCAAGAGACCCAGTACTTC.

CDR3 sequence: CASSLWTSGEYEQYF. In DNA form, the CDR3 reads TGTGCCAGCAGCCTTTGGACTAGCGGGGAATACGAGCAGTACTTC. The chain is built from TRBV6-5 and TRBJ2-7, with 12 bases lining up with TRBD2. The CDR3 sequence is 15 residues long. Germline trimming cut 6 bases from V and 4 bases from J; bases unmatched to any gene: 7. CDR1 and CDR2 (germline): MNHEY, SVGAGI.

V usage is TRBV7-2 and J usage is TRBJ1-3; a possible D gene is TRBD1 (6 bases). Per the germline V gene, CDR1 is SGHTA and CDR2 is FQGNSA. The V gene lost 6 bases and the J gene lost 7 bases, with 16 bases spanning the gap. The CDR3 runs 14 residues. For the CDR3, the DNA is TGTGCCAGCAGGGCGGTTGGGGGGGCCAACACCATATATTTT. It translates to CASRAVGGANTIYF.

This chain connects TRBV3-1 (or the pseudogene TRBV3-2) to TRBJ2-7; 7 bases align to TRBD1. CDR1 is LGHDT and CDR2 is YNNKEL in the germline V gene (reference sequence). V shed 4 bases and J 7 bases; nucleotides not matched to a gene: 16. This CDR3 is 16 amino acids long. The CDR3 is CASSRTRTGLSGEQYF. DNA of the CDR3: TGTGCCAGCAGCCGAACCAGGACAGGCTTGAGTGGGGAGCAGTACTTC.

The chain combines TRBV7-9 with TRBJ1-6; TRBD1 aligns across 7 bases. Germline V gene sequence: CDR1 SEHNR, CDR2 FQNEAQ (reference sequence). V dropped 4 bases and J dropped 0; count of bases not matched to a gene: 9. This CDR3 has 18 residues. CDR3 amino acids: CASSSTGFPGSYNSPLHF. DNA for the CDR3: TGTGCCAGCAGCTCGACAGGGTTTCCTGGCTCCTATAATTCACCCCTCCACTTT.

The gene calls are TRBV5-6 and TRBJ1-2, with D uncertain. The CDR3 is 14 residues long. Germline CDR1 and CDR2: SGHDT and YYEEEE. V was clipped by 0 bases and J by 2 bases, with 8 bases between them. This chain's CDR3 is CASSLALANYGYTF. Written as DNA, the CDR3 is TGTGCCAGCAGCTTGGCCTTAGCCAACTATGGCTACACCTTC.

The chain employs TRBV30 and TRBJ1-1, with D possibly being TRBD1 (6 bases). The V end was cut by 0 bases, the J end by 4 bases, with 9 bases between. The CDR3 consists of 13 residues. The germline CDR1 and CDR2 sequences are GTSNPN and SVGIG (reference sequence). CDR3 nucleotides: TGTGCCTGGAGTGTGGGGGGGGCCACTGAAGCTTTCTTT. Protein: CAWSVGGATEAFF.

This chain joins TRBV27 and TRBJ2-3; D perhaps matches TRBD1 (5 bases). Germline loops: CDR1 MNHEY, CDR2 SMNVEV (reference sequence). The ends were cut back, 5 bases at V and 0 bases at J, with 21 bases in the middle. CDR3 length: 18 amino acids. The CDR3 DNA sequence: TGTGCCAGCAGTACCCGCCTCAACCCGACAGCTAGCACAGATACGCAGTATTTT. Its protein product is CASSTRLNPTASTDTQYF.

The chain recombines TRBV18 with TRBJ2-2; no firm D call. Trimming shortened V by 2 bases and J by 0 bases, and 10 bases separated the two germline ends. The germline gives CDR1 KGHSH, CDR2 LQKENI. The CDR3 length is 16 residues. CDR3 in amino acids: CASSPYASANTGELFF. The DNA for the CDR3 is TGTGCCAGCTCACCATATGCCAGCGCGAACACCGGGGAGCTGTTTTTT.

The chain is built from TRBV3-1 (or the pseudogene TRBV3-2) and TRBJ1-1; D not resolved. CDR1 LGHDT and CDR2 YNNKEL come from the germline V gene (reference sequence). The CDR3 length is 14 residues. The ends were cut back, 0 bases at V and 4 bases at J, with 9 bases in the middle. DNA of the CDR3: TGTGCCAGCAGCCAAGAGTTGCGTGGCACTGAAGCTTTCTTT. It yields the protein CASSQELRGTEAFF.

The chain couples TRBV28 to TRBJ1-2; D is unresolved. With 1 base removed from V and 5 bases from J, the gap between germline ends came to 5 bases. CDR1 is MDHEN and CDR2 is SYDVKM in the germline V gene. The CDR3 covers 12 residues. As DNA, the CDR3 is TGTGCCAGCAGTTTATCAGTTTATGGCTACACCTTC. It yields the protein CASSLSVYGYTF.

The genes are TRBV5-6 and TRBJ1-2; D perhaps matches TRBD1 (5 bases). The CDR3 is made up of 14 amino acids. The V end was cut by 1 base, the J end by 4 bases, with 11 bases between. Germline V gives CDR1 SGHDT, CDR2 YYEEEE. CDR3 sequence: CASSLNGHLYGYTF. The CDR3 region has the DNA TGTGCCAGCAGCTTGAACGGACACCTCTATGGCTACACCTTC.

This chain uses TRBV29-1 with TRBJ2-5; TRBD1 might be the D (6 bases). The V end was cut by 2 bases, the J end by 2 bases, with 12 bases between. Germline CDR1 is SQVTM and CDR2 is ANQGSEA. The length of the CDR3 is 14 residues. This CDR3 reads CSVEQGSVQETQYF. Here the CDR3 DNA reads TGCAGCGTTGAACAGGGGTCGGTACAAGAGACCCAGTACTTC.

The rearrangement links TRBV27 to TRBJ2-2; 12 nucleotides match TRBD2. This CDR3 is 16 amino acids long. The J segment lost 7 bases and the V segment lost 6 bases, leaving 9 bases of the junction unmatched. CDR1 MNHEY and CDR2 SMNVEV come from the germline V gene (reference sequence). CDR3 DNA sequence: TGTGCCAGCAGACCAACTAGCGGGGGGCTCAGCGGGGAGCTGTTTTTT. This translates into CASRPTSGGLSGELFF.

This clone was found a few times. V usage is TRBV7-9 and J usage is TRBJ2-1; 9 nucleotides line up with TRBD2. The CDR3 loop spans 16 amino acids. Germline CDR1 reads SEHNR; CDR2 reads FQNEAQ (reference sequence). V shed 6 bases and J 4 bases; nucleotides not matched to a gene: 10. This CDR3 reads CASRTAGTSKYNEQFF. CDR3 nucleotides: TGTGCCAGCAGGACCGCCGGGACTAGCAAGTACAATGAGCAGTTCTTC.

The V and J genes are TRBV28 and TRBJ1-4; no clear D. This CDR3 region has 12 residues. Trimming took off 5 bases at V and 6 bases at J, with 7 bases between the two ends. Looked up from germline, CDR1 is MDHEN and CDR2 is SYDVKM. Here the CDR3 DNA reads TGTGCCAGCAGTCACGGGGATGAAAAACTGTTTTTT. This gives the protein CASSHGDEKLFF.

The rearrangement joins TRBV2 to TRBJ1-5; perhaps TRBD1 as D (6 bases). Germline V gene lookup returns CDR1 SNHLY and CDR2 FYNNEI. The CDR3 is made up of 14 amino acids. The V and J ends lost 8 bases and 0 bases respectively, with 11 bases between them. CDR3 sequence (DNA): TGTGCCAGCGGACAGCTTTATAGCAATCAGCCCCAGCATTTT. Protein product: CASGQLYSNQPQHF.

The rearrangement joins TRBV5-6 to TRBJ2-2; 9 bases align to TRBD1. The length of the CDR3 is 14 residues. J gave up 5 bases and V 2 bases, and 1 base lay outside the gene matches. Germline loops: CDR1 SGHDT, CDR2 YYEEEE. The CDR3 DNA sequence: TGTGCCAGCAGCTTTGGACAGGGGACCGGGGAGCTGTTTTTT. This gives the protein CASSFGQGTGELFF.

The chain recombines TRBV7-9 with TRBJ1-1; D gene ambiguous. The CDR3 covers 14 residues. CDR1 and CDR2 (germline): SEHNR, FQNEAQ (reference sequence). Trimming stripped 3 bases from V and 1 base from J, with 9 bases between. The chain's CDR3 is CASSFVSGNTEAFF. The DNA of the CDR3 is TGTGCCAGCAGCTTCGTGTCGGGGAACACTGAAGCTTTCTTT.

The J gene is TRBJ2-7, the V gene TRBV13, with D maybe TRBD1 (6 bases). Trimming took off 4 bases at V and 2 bases at J, with 12 bases between the two ends. The germline CDR1 and CDR2 sequences are PRHDT and FYEKMQ (reference sequence). The CDR3 totals 14 residues. CDR3 region: CASSSQDRTYEQYF. The CDR3 coding sequence is TGTGCCAGCAGCTCCCAAGACAGGACCTACGAGCAGTACTTC.

The rearrangement links TRBV3-1 (or the pseudogene TRBV3-2) to TRBJ1-2; TRBD1 might be the D (5 bases). Germline-derived CDR1 and CDR2 are LGHDT and YNNKEL (reference sequence). The CDR3 runs to 15 residues. Trimming cost V 1 base and J 4 bases, with 13 bases left between them. This chain's CDR3 is CASSQAPGLSYGYTF. The CDR3 nucleotides are TGTGCCAGCAGCCAAGCCCCAGGGTTATCCTATGGCTACACCTTC.

The gene calls are TRBV5-4 and TRBJ2-7, with TRBD1 as a possible D gene (6 bases). V lost 0 bases and J lost 1, with 8 bases in between. Looked up from germline, CDR1 is SGHNT and CDR2 is YYREEE (reference sequence). CDR3 length: 14 residues. The CDR3: CASSLEGHSYEQYF. In DNA, the CDR3 is TGTGCCAGCAGCTTGGAGGGACATTCCTACGAGCAGTACTTC.

The rearrangement links TRBV2 to TRBJ2-5; TRBD2 agrees at 7 bases. The CDR3 has 12 amino acids. CDR1 is SNHLY, CDR2 FYNNEI, per germline. J was trimmed by 5 bases and V by 4 bases; bases with no gene match: 1. The CDR3: CASSGEGETQYF. The CDR3 DNA reads TGTGCCAGCAGTGGGGAGGGGGAGACCCAGTACTTC.

For the CDR3, the DNA is TGCGCCAGCAGGACCCCGGGACAGGCCTACGAGCAGTACTTC. Translating gives CASRTPGQAYEQYF. The chain carries TRBV5-1 and TRBJ2-7; 8 bases match TRBD1. Germline V gene sequence: CDR1 SGHRS, CDR2 YFSETQ. This CDR3 comprises 14 residues. After removal of 5 bases from V and 2 bases from J, the junction contained 6 bases not matched to a gene.

This chain links TRBV11-2 with TRBJ1-4; D call uncertain. V lost 5 bases, J lost 4 bases, and 11 bases lay in between. The CDR3 consists of 14 residues. Germline V CDR1 and CDR2: SGHAT, FQNNGV. The CDR3 nucleotides read TGTGCCAGCAGCCCCGAGCCGGGTAATGAAAAACTGTTTTTT. This codes for CASSPEPGNEKLFF.

The rearrangement links TRBV27 to TRBJ1-2; no reliable D call. The CDR3 is 13 residues long. The germline V gene has CDR1 MNHEY and CDR2 SMNVEV (reference sequence). V shed 2 bases and J shed 4 bases, with 8 bases lying between them. CDR3: CASSLSGIYGYTF. The CDR3 DNA sequence: TGTGCCAGCAGTTTAAGCGGCATCTATGGCTACACCTTC.

The chain couples TRBV29-1 to TRBJ1-5, with 10 bases identical to TRBD1. The CDR3 covers 13 residues. V shed 7 bases and J 4 bases; nucleotides not matched to a gene: 4. Germline CDR1 reads SQVTM; CDR2 reads ANQGSEA. CDR3 bases: TGCAGCGCCTTGGGACAGGGGAATCAGCCCCAGCATTTT. Amino acid sequence: CSALGQGNQPQHF.